What follows are 4 T cell receptor beta chains derived from one specimen sequenced in a study of shared clonotypes between healthy human individuals. Naive-designated CD8 cells lacked CD45RO, were positively enriched for CCR7, and omitted terminally differentiated effector memory CD45RA+ cells. Repertoires were generated with immunoSEQ multiplex PCR, while TCRdb's copy carries only in-frame clones and drops some. The sample records roughly 2 million clones, about 95% being singletons. Source material: naive CD8+ T cells sorted from blood. The receptors here all came from a man aged 18 to 35 in good health.

The chain combines TRBV28 with TRBJ2-1, with a possible D match to TRBD1 (6 bases). The CDR3 is 13 amino acids. Germline V gene lookup returns CDR1 MDHEN and CDR2 SYDVKM. V was shortened by 6 bases and J by 9 bases, with 15 bases between the two germline ends. CDR3 sequence (DNA): TGTGCCAGCAGCTCTGGGACATTGACTGAGCAGTTCTTC. Translating gives CASSSGTLTEQFF.

The V call is TRBV5-4, the J call TRBJ2-3; a weak D match, TRBD1 (5 bases). Germline assignment: CDR1 SGHNT and CDR2 YYREEE (reference sequence). The length of the CDR3 is 13 residues. V shed 7 bases and J shed 3 bases, with 12 bases lying between them. CDR3 residues: CASGAWETDTQYF. Written as DNA, the CDR3 is TGTGCCAGCGGGGCGTGGGAAACAGATACGCAGTATTTT.

V is TRBV6-1 and J is TRBJ1-2; D not certain. Trimming pared 1 base from V and 3 bases from J, leaving 9 bases between. Germline V lookup: CDR1 MNHNS, CDR2 SASEGT. The CDR3 loop spans 14 amino acids. For the CDR3, the DNA is TGTGCCAGCAGTGAAGGGACGGCTTACTATGGCTACACCTTC. As protein: CASSEGTAYYGYTF.

As regards this clone: The same CDR3 is also encoded by other DNA sequences in this sample. The V call is TRBV2, the J call TRBJ2-7; TRBD2 matches at 8 bases. Germline-derived CDR1 and CDR2 are SNHLY and FYNNEI. The CDR3 spans 15 residues. V was pared by 1 base and J by 0 bases, with 2 bases of the junction left unmatched. This chain's CDR3 is CASSEVAGSSYEQYF. DNA for the CDR3: TGTGCCAGCAGTGAAGTAGCGGGGAGCTCCTACGAGCAGTACTTC.